This is a list of T cell receptor beta chains from one sample in a study of T cells in Graves' hyperthyroidism and ophthalmopathy. MiXCR, run by TCRdb on the multiplex PCR reads, gives a single entry per CDR3 protein. The sample shows 40,000 or so distinct CDR3 sequences, roughly 49% of them seen only once. Input material: blood. These receptors were taken from a woman in her forties or fifties with Graves' hyperthyroidism that later progressed to Graves' ophthalmopathy. The CDR3 runs from the conserved cysteine through the conserved F or W. D genes are given only for firm matches. Size is stated for part of the rows, as once, few or many counts, or as a class when the clone is expanded.

v_call: TRBV18; j_call: TRBJ1-4; clone_size: -; d_call: TRBD1; cdr3_length: 14; cdr3_nt: TGTGCCAGCTCAAGGACAGGGGAGAATGAAAAACTGTTTTTT; cdr3_aa: CASSRTGENEKLFF
v_call: TRBV2; j_call: TRBJ1-1; clone_size: many; d_call: -; cdr3_length: 12; cdr3_nt: TGTGCCAGTACCGTCCCGTACTCTGAAGCTTTCTTT; cdr3_aa: CASTVPYSEAFF
v_call: TRBV6-4; j_call: TRBJ2-3; clone_size: many; d_call: TRBD2; cdr3_length: 15; cdr3_nt: TGTGCCAGCAGTCGCCTAGCGGGAGGCACAGATACGCAGTATTTT; cdr3_aa: CASSRLAGGTDTQYF
v_call: TRBV6-1; j_call: TRBJ1-3; clone_size: -; d_call: -; cdr3_length: 15; cdr3_nt: TGTGCCAGCAGTGACAGGGGAGTCTCTGGAAACACCATATATTTT; cdr3_aa: CASSDRGVSGNTIYF
v_call: TRBV20-1; j_call: TRBJ1-4; clone_size: many; d_call: -; cdr3_length: 13; cdr3_nt: TGCAGTGCTAGAGGCAGGGGTGGTGAAAAACTGTTTTTT; cdr3_aa: CSARGRGGEKLFF
v_call: TRBV6-6; j_call: TRBJ2-1; clone_size: many; d_call: -; cdr3_length: 11; cdr3_nt: TGTGCCAGCGGGGCCTACAATGAGCAGTTCTTC; cdr3_aa: CASGAYNEQFF
v_call: TRBV27; j_call: TRBJ1-2; clone_size: many; d_call: -; cdr3_length: 14; cdr3_nt: TGTGCCAGCAGACCGTCGACAGTGCCGAGTGGCTACACCTTC; cdr3_aa: CASRPSTVPSGYTF
v_call: TRBV6-1; j_call: TRBJ2-1; clone_size: many; d_call: -; cdr3_length: 15; cdr3_nt: TGTGCCAGCAGTGAAGCGGTATACTCCTACAATGAGCAGTTCTTC; cdr3_aa: CASSEAVYSYNEQFF
v_call: TRBV4-1; j_call: TRBJ2-1; clone_size: many; d_call: -; cdr3_length: 16; cdr3_nt: TGCGCCAGCAGCCAAGTAGGCGGAATCCAAAACAATGAGCAGTTCTTC; cdr3_aa: CASSQVGGIQNNEQFF
v_call: TRBV7-9; j_call: TRBJ2-2; clone_size: many; d_call: TRBD2; cdr3_length: 18; cdr3_nt: TGTGCCAGCAGCCCATGGACTAGCGGGAGATCTTTCTCCGGGGAGCTGTTTTTT; cdr3_aa: CASSPWTSGRSFSGELFF
v_call: TRBV7-8; j_call: TRBJ1-1; clone_size: -; d_call: TRBD1; cdr3_length: 17; cdr3_nt: TGTGCCAGCAGACCCGACAGGGGATCGTATGGCTACACTGAAGCTTTCTTT; cdr3_aa: CASRPDRGSYGYTEAFF
v_call: TRBV11-3; j_call: TRBJ2-2; clone_size: many; d_call: -; cdr3_length: 16; cdr3_nt: TGTGCCAGCAGCCCATCTCGGGGGCAGAACACCGGGGAGCTGTTTTTT; cdr3_aa: CASSPSRGQNTGELFF
v_call: TRBV19; j_call: TRBJ2-7; clone_size: many; d_call: TRBD1; cdr3_length: 14; cdr3_nt: TGTGCCAGTAGTCCGGGACAGGGGTCCTCCGAGCAGTACTTC; cdr3_aa: CASSPGQGSSEQYF
v_call: TRBV3-1; j_call: TRBJ1-3; clone_size: many; d_call: -; cdr3_length: 14; cdr3_nt: TGTGCCAGCAGCTCTGACAGCTCTGGAAACACCATATATTTT; cdr3_aa: CASSSDSSGNTIYF
v_call: TRBV20-1; j_call: TRBJ2-3; clone_size: medium-sized; d_call: -; cdr3_length: 11; cdr3_nt: TGCAGTGCTACGAACGGAGATACGCAGTATTTT; cdr3_aa: CSATNGDTQYF